The 22 T cell receptor beta chains in this list originate from one sample, sequenced in a study of CD8+CD57+ T cells in acquired aplastic anemia. All patients picked for sequencing had shown, by flow cytometry, an expansion of CD8+CD57+ cells. CDR3 and TCR beta VDJ profiling relied on genomic DNA as the template. TCRdb ran MiXCR on the reads and lists one entry per CDR3 protein. Among approximately 250,000 distinct CDR3 sequences listed, 82% were seen once. The source material was sorted CD4+, CD8+, or CD8+CD57+ T cells (not recorded which) from PBMCs. The source of these receptors is a human donor with aplastic anemia.

In this sample, this clonotype turned up a few times. The gene calls are TRBV7-9 and TRBJ2-1; D is unclear. In germline, CDR1 is SEHNR, CDR2 FQNEAQ (reference sequence). The V end lost 5 bases, the J end lost 5 bases, and 16 bases lay between the germline ends. This CDR3 has 15 residues. CDR3 sequence: CASSPPSRRDNEQFF. CDR3 DNA sequence: TGTGCCAGCAGCCCCCCCTCAAGAAGGGACAATGAGCAGTTCTTC.

This clonotype was seen once. The conserved closing phenylalanine or tryptophan is absent in this CDR3, likely reflecting a read error. It is unclear where the CDR3 begins or ends on the DNA, so no DNA is shown, and the CDR3 is as TCRdb lists it. The genes are TRBV7-9 and TRBJ1-2; the table's D call, TRBD1, has no DNA check behind it. CDR1 and CDR2 (germline): SEHNR, FQNEAQ (reference sequence). The CDR3 adds up to 13 amino acids, both ends counted. CDR3: CASSLQVGARVKY.

As regards this clonotype: Because it lacks the conserved phenylalanine or tryptophan at the end, this CDR3 is likely a read error. It is unclear where the CDR3 begins or ends on the DNA, so no DNA is shown, and the CDR3 is as TCRdb lists it. This rearrangement joins TRBV7-2 to TRBJ1-2. CDR1 and CDR2 from the germline V gene are SGHTA and FQGNSA. Inclusive of both ends, the CDR3 amounts to 13 amino acids. Here the CDR3 reads CASSQGGGGGKTY.

As regards this clonotype: The CDR3 end shows no conserved phenylalanine or tryptophan, and so a read error is likely. It is unclear where the CDR3 begins or ends on the DNA, so no DNA is shown, and the CDR3 is as TCRdb lists it. The rearrangement uses TRBV2 and TRBJ2-6; the listed D gene, TRBD1, was not tested against the DNA. Germline CDR1 reads SNHLY; CDR2 reads FYNNEI. The CDR3 length equals 16 residues, ends included. CDR3: CASGEAGTDGEYVVPG.

The rearrangement links TRBV9 to TRBJ1-1; maybe TRBD1 (6 bases). Between the trimmed V and J ends, which lost 7 bases and 6 bases, there was a span of 22 bases. Germline V gene data show CDR1 as SGDLS and CDR2 as YYNGEE. The CDR3 totals 15 residues. The CDR3 sequence is CASGLDLTGQSEAFF. The CDR3 nucleotides read TGTGCCAGCGGCTTAGATCTGACAGGTCAGTCTGAAGCTTTCTTT.

Comment on this clonotype: Germline and junction disagree at one end, which may indicate a read error. The chain recombines TRBV19 with TRBJ2-3; tentative D call: TRBD2 (5 bases). CDR3 length equals 15 residues. The germline V gene has CDR1 LNHDA and CDR2 SQIVND (reference sequence). The CDR3 sequence is CASSIAGASNDKQYF. The DNA for the CDR3 is TGTGCCAGTAGTATAGCTGGCGCTAGCAACGATAAGCAGTATTTT.

The chain links TRBV7-9 to TRBJ2-7, with D possibly TRBD2 on 7 matching bases. V lost 3 bases to trimming and J lost 9 bases, with 18 bases between them. Germline CDR1 and CDR2: SEHNR and FQNEAQ (reference sequence). The CDR3 is 14 amino acids. This CDR3 is CASSFERGGGGQYV. The DNA of the CDR3 is TGTGCCAGCAGCTTTGAACGAGGGGGGGGGGGGCAGTACGTC.

This clonotype was counted a single time. One end of the junction fails to match germline, which may point to a read error. The chain combines TRBV11-1 with TRBJ2-5; D is uncertain. The CDR3 has 14 amino acids. Germline CDR1 is SGHAT and CDR2 is FQDESV (reference sequence). The CDR3 region has the DNA TGTGCCACCAGCTTGGTGTCCAGCCAAGAGACCCAGTACTTC. It specifies CATSLVSSQETQYF.

CDR3 coding DNA: TGTGCCAGCAGCCAAGATCTCGGTGGGGAAGAGACCCAGTACTTC. Translating it yields CASSQDLGGEETQYF. This chain links TRBV3-1 with TRBJ2-5; D unclear. Germline V CDR1 and CDR2: LGHDT, YNNKEL (reference sequence). The CDR3 runs to 15 residues. The germline V and J ends were trimmed by 0 bases and 3 bases, with 11 bases remaining between them.

With regard to this clonotype: One end of the junction varies from germline; a read error may be responsible. The chain carries TRBV10-3 and TRBJ1-1; D gene ambiguous. The V gene's germline CDR1 is ENHRY and CDR2 SYGVKD. The CDR3 spans 12 residues. The CDR3 DNA sequence: TGTGCCATCAGTCGGTCTGCGGATGAAGCATTTTTT. Protein: CAISRSADEAFF.

Concerning this clonotype itself: One end of the junction is discordant with germline, which a read error may explain. The J gene is TRBJ2-7, the V gene TRBV7-8; perhaps TRBD2 as D (6 bases). Germline V lookup: CDR1 SGHVS, CDR2 FQNEAQ. The CDR3 has 14 amino acids. CDR3 in amino acids: CATSFGGGPDAQYF. The CDR3 bases are TGTGCCACCAGCTTCGGGGGAGGACCCGACGCGCAGTACTTC.

This rearrangement joins TRBV7-3 to TRBJ2-5; 7 bases match TRBD2. The DNA end is more similar to TRBJ2-3, so the J call may be wrong. There are 14 residues in the CDR3. Germline assignment: CDR1 SGHTA and CDR2 FQGTGA. CDR3 nucleotide sequence: TGTGCCAGCAGCTTGACGGGAGGTCCTGAAACGCAGTATTTT. Protein product: CASSLTGGPETQYF.

CDR3 DNA: TGTGCCAGCAGCCAAGACATGGTCTCCTACGAGCAGTACTTC. Residues: CASSQDMVSYEQYF. The chain couples TRBV7-2 to TRBJ2-7; D gene ambiguous. V shed 5 bases and J shed 0 bases, with 11 bases lying between them. The germline CDR1 and CDR2 sequences are SGHTA and FQGNSA. CDR3 length equals 14 residues.

Turning to this clonotype: A read error may account for a junction end that differs from germline. This rearrangement joins TRBV9 to TRBJ2-5; D perhaps matches TRBD1 (6 bases). The CDR3 length is 14 residues. Germline assignment: CDR1 SGDLS and CDR2 YYNGEE. The CDR3 sequence is CASSVLGDKANYDF. CDR3 nucleotides: TGTGCCAGCAGCGTCTTAGGGGACAAAGCTAACTATGACTTC.

Regarding this clonotype: Here the CDR3 omits its conserved ending phenylalanine or tryptophan, so a read error is the likely source. It is unclear where the CDR3 begins or ends on the DNA, so no DNA is shown, and the CDR3 is as TCRdb lists it. This chain connects TRBV7-9 to TRBJ2-3; the D call in the table, TRBD2, was not verified against the DNA. The CDR3 comprises 13 residues, both ends counted. In germline, CDR1 is SEHNR, CDR2 FQNEAQ (reference sequence). Here the CDR3 reads CASSFQSSGGRDD.

Details on this clonotype: A read error may account for a junction end that differs from germline. The chain links TRBV28 to TRBJ1-6; 9 nucleotides agree with TRBD1. This CDR3 contains 14 residues. The V gene's germline CDR1 is MDHEN and CDR2 SYDVKM. The CDR3 sequence is CASSWDRDHSPHHF. In DNA, the CDR3 is TGTGCCAGCAGTTGGGACAGGGATCATTCGCCCCACCACTTT. The whole variable domain, remainder taken from reference TRBV28 and TRBJ1-6, is DVKVTQSSRYLVKRTGEKVFLECVQDMDHENMFWYRQDPGLGLRLIYFSYDVKMKEKGDIPEGYSVSREKKERFSLILESASTNQTSMYLCASSWDRDHSPHHFGNGTRLTVT.

As for this clonotype: This could be a read error, since a much larger clone is one nucleotide away. The gene calls are TRBV9 and TRBJ2-5; tentatively, D is TRBD1 (8 bases). The CDR3 is 14 residues long. Germline V gene data show CDR1 as SGDLS and CDR2 as YYNGEE. This chain's CDR3 is CASSTGGDSRNQHF. DNA of the CDR3: TGTGCCAGCAGCACAGGGGGGGACAGCCGCAATCAGCACTTC.

A note on this clonotype: A junction end diverges from the germline sequence, so it may reflect a read error. CDR3 amino acids: CASSLTGGGELKNF. The CDR3 DNA reads as TGTGCCAGCAGCTTGACAGGGGGCGGAGAGCTAAAGAATTTT. V is TRBV7-2 and J is TRBJ2-3, with 10 bases lining up with TRBD1. CDR1 and CDR2 (germline): SGHTA, FQGNSA. The CDR3 is made up of 14 amino acids. Together with reference TRBV7-2 and TRBJ2-3, the CDR3 gives the full variable domain: GAGVSQSPSNKVTEKGKDVELRCDPISGHTALYWYRQSLGQGLEFLIYFQGNSAPDKSGLPSDRFSAERTGGSVSTLTIQRTQQEDSAVYLCASSLTGGGELKNFGPGTRLTVL.

This rearrangement joins TRBV5-6 to TRBJ2-5; TRBD2 might be the D (7 bases). From germline, CDR1 is SGHDT and CDR2 YYEEEE. The V gene lost 0 bases and the J gene lost 10 bases, with 13 bases spanning the gap. This CDR3 has 13 residues. The CDR3 region has the DNA TGTGCCAGCAGCTTGGGGGAGGGGGTGAGCCAGTACTTC. Translation gives CASSLGEGVSQYF. Looking up the rest from reference TRBV5-6 and TRBJ2-5 gives the full variable domain: DAGVTQSPTHLIKTRGQQVTLRCSPKSGHDTVSWYQQALGQGPQFIFQYYEEEERQRGNFPDRFSGHQFPNYSSELNVNALLLGDSALYLCASSLGEGVSQYFGPGTRLLVL.

Details on this clonotype: The missing conserved phenylalanine or tryptophan at the end of this CDR3 makes a read error likely. The DNA is left out, because the CDR3 cannot be placed on it with certainty; the CDR3 is given as TCRdb lists it. The chain joins TRBV7-3 to TRBJ2-3; TRBD2 is the table's D call and was not checked against the DNA. CDR1 and CDR2 from the germline V gene are SGHTA and FQGTGA. The CDR3 totals 13 residues, both ends included. CDR3: CASSQAGNEQLFG.

The chain has TRBV7-2 and TRBJ2-3, with 8 nucleotides matching TRBD2. The J segment lost 2 bases and the V segment lost 3 bases, leaving 1 base of the junction unmatched. Germline CDR1 SGHTA, CDR2 FQGNSA. This CDR3 comprises 14 residues. The CDR3 region is CASSFGLATDTQYF. The CDR3 DNA reads TGTGCCAGCAGCTTTGGACTAGCCACAGATACGCAGTATTTT. The complete variable domain, with remaining parts taken from reference TRBV7-2 and TRBJ2-3, reads GAGVSQSPSNKVTEKGKDVELRCDPISGHTALYWYRQSLGQGLEFLIYFQGNSAPDKSGLPSDRFSAERTGGSVSTLTIQRTQQEDSAVYLCASSFGLATDTQYFGPGTRLTVL.

The V call is TRBV7-9, the J call TRBJ1-2; the D is unclear. The ends were cut back, 9 bases at V and 11 bases at J, with 31 bases in the middle. The CDR3 totals 16 residues. CDR1 is SEHNR and CDR2 is FQNEAQ in the germline V gene (reference sequence). The CDR3 sequence is CARRDERERSVSTYTF. The CDR3 DNA follows: TGTGCCAGGAGGGATGAGCGGGAGAGGAGCGTCAGTACTTACACCTTC.